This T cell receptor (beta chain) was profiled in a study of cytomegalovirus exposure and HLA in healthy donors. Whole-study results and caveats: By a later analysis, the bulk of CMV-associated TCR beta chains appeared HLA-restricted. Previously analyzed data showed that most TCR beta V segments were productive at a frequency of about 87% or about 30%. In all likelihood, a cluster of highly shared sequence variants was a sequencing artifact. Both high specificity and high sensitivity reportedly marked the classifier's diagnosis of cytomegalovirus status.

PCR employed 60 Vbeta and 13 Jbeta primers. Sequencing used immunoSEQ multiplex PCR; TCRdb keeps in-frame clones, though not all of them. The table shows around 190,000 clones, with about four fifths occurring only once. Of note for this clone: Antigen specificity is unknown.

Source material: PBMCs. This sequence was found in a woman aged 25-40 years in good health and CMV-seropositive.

The CDR3 here is CASSLVGVGYEQYF. The CDR3 region has the DNA TGTGCCAGCAGCTTAGTAGGGGTAGGCTACGAGCAGTACTTC. V gene TRBV11-2 combines with J gene TRBJ2-7; D might be TRBD1 (5 bases). The CDR3 has 14 amino acids. V lost 1 base and J lost 3, with 10 bases in between. Germline-derived CDR1 and CDR2 are SGHAT and FQNNGV.